Reported below is one T cell receptor beta chain. Its antigen remains unidentified. Different DNA sequences within this sample yield the same CDR3. Trimming stripped 1 base from V and 1 base from J, with 4 bases between. This CDR3 has 13 residues. Germline V gene sequence: CDR1 KGHSH, CDR2 LQKENI. The sample is drawn from a study of shared clonotypes between healthy human individuals. Study-level findings and limits: The naive CD4 repertoires of several donors were compared, and roughly 5.1% of clonotypes were shared.

Samples underwent the assay at deep level. Repertoires were generated with immunoSEQ multiplex PCR, while TCRdb's copy carries only in-frame clones and drops some. Of approximately 2.1 million clones listed, over 85% are singletons. Sample: naive CD4+ T cells from PBMCs. Specified subset: CD45RA+ positively selected. The sequence was collected from a man younger than 35 in good health. Some clones in this sample may be carry-over from other donors' samples. The rearrangement uses TRBV18 and TRBJ1-1; D ambiguous. CDR3 loop: CASSPRQNTEAFF. CDR3 bases: TGTGCCAGCTCACCACGACAGAACACTGAAGCTTTCTTT. Combining the CDR3 with reference TRBV18 and TRBJ1-1 gives the whole variable domain NAGVMQNPRHLVRRRGQEARLRCSPMKGHSHVYWYRQLPEEGLKFMVYLQKENIIDESGMPKERFSAEFPKEGPSILRIQQVVRGDSAAYFCASSPRQNTEAFFGQGTRLTVV.